Given below is one T cell receptor beta chain in context. Trimming left V 4 bases short and J 3 bases short, with 6 bases between. CDR1 KGHDR and CDR2 SFDVKD come from the germline V gene. The CDR3 runs 14 residues. This record belongs to a study of blood T cell repertoires in COVID-19. Study-level background: COVID-19 samples collected from the United States, Italy and Spain covered acute and convalescent phases.

As originally analysed: Estimation of nucleated cell counts was performed using reference gene primer amplification. Sequencing used immunoSEQ multiplex PCR; TCRdb keeps in-frame clones, though not all of them. That table furnishes V, J and clone size, whereas the DNA furnished D and trimming. The repertoire holds around 270,000 clones, with approximately 90% as singletons. The clonotype comes from a man between 35 and 55 years old with acute or convalescent COVID-19. Sequencing was carried out using peripheral blood. The rearrangement uses TRBV24-1 and TRBJ1-6; no firm D call. The DNA for the CDR3 is TGTGCCACCAGTGAGGGCTACTATAATTCACCCCTCCACTTT. Encoded protein: CATSEGYYNSPLHF.